Presented here are 14 T cell receptor beta chains from one specimen sequenced in a study of T cell repertoires in cytomegalovirus infection. A single record per CDR3 protein comes from TCRdb applying MiXCR to the reads. The sample lists 400,000 to 600,000 distinct CDR3 sequences, about 44% seen once, with about two fifths in the top ten. Which antigens these TCRs recognize remains unknown. The material was cultured PBMCs, obtained from culture after CMV antigen stimulation. The receptors here all came from a human donor in good health (CMV status not recorded). Some clones in this sample may be carry-over from other donors' samples.

In its sample, this clonotype was seen a few times. The chain carries TRBV7-9 and TRBJ1-1; 7 bases map to TRBD1. Looked up from germline, CDR1 is SEHNR and CDR2 is FQNEAQ (reference sequence). There are 13 residues in the CDR3. V lost 6 bases and J lost 5; bases outside the gene matches: 6. The CDR3 loop reads CASSTTGKTEAFF. CDR3 DNA: TGTGCCAGCAGTACGACAGGGAAAACTGAAGCTTTCTTT.

V is TRBV6-1 and J is TRBJ2-1, with D hard to call. Germline V gives CDR1 MNHNS, CDR2 SASEGT. V lost 5 bases and J 2 bases, leaving 13 bases between the germline ends. The CDR3 sequence is 15 residues long. The CDR3 DNA reads TGTGCCAGCAGTCCGCCGGCCCTGGCCTACAATGAGCAGTTCTTC. Its translation is CASSPPALAYNEQFF.

This clonotype was seen a handful of times. Sequence at one end of the junction differs from germline and may be a read error. This chain uses TRBV7-2 with TRBJ2-1; 8 bases agree with TRBD2. CDR1 SGHTA and CDR2 FQGNSA come from the germline V gene. The length of the CDR3 is 13 residues. CDR3 sequence: CASGGRPYNEQFF. The DNA for the CDR3 is TGCGCAAGTGGCGGGAGGCCTTACAATGAGCAGTTCTTC. The full variable domain, completed using reference TRBV7-2 and TRBJ2-1, is GAGVSQSPSNKVTEKGKDVELRCDPISGHTALYWYRQSLGQGLEFLIYFQGNSAPDKSGLPSDRFSAERTGGSVSTLTIQRTQQEDSAVYLCASGGRPYNEQFFGPGTRLTVL.

The gene calls are TRBV19 and TRBJ1-1; no clear D gene. CDR3 size: 13 residues. From germline, CDR1 is LNHDA and CDR2 SQIVND (reference sequence). Trimming cost V 5 bases and J 0 bases, with 7 bases left between them. The CDR3 DNA is TGTGCCAGTAGTGATACAGTGAACACTGAAGCTTTCTTT. Translated, it gives CASSDTVNTEAFF.

J is TRBJ2-2 and V is TRBV20-1, with D tentatively TRBD2 (6 bases). Germline values: CDR1 DFQATT, CDR2 SNEGSKA (reference sequence). This CDR3 has 11 amino acids. CDR3 sequence (DNA): TGCAGCCTTGGGGGGAACGGGGAGCTGTTTTTT. Its protein product is CSLGGNGELFF.

This clonotype has just a few counts. The V call is TRBV5-1, the J call TRBJ1-1, with D perhaps TRBD1 (5 bases). The CDR3 runs 17 residues. The germline V gene encodes CDR1 SGHRS and CDR2 YFSETQ. The V end was cut by 3 bases, the J end by 4 bases, with 22 bases between. The CDR3 region is CASSSPGQGPIGTEAFF. The CDR3 DNA follows: TGCGCCAGCAGCTCCCCGGGGCAGGGTCCAATCGGCACTGAAGCTTTCTTT.

The chain links TRBV6-6 to TRBJ1-2; TRBD1 might be the D (6 bases). Germline CDR1 reads MNHNY; CDR2 reads SVGAGI (reference sequence). V dropped 5 bases and J dropped 7 bases, with 11 bases sitting between them. The CDR3 runs to 12 residues. The CDR3 sequence is CASSPMDSGYTF. CDR3 nucleotide sequence: TGTGCCAGCAGTCCAATGGACAGTGGCTACACCTTC.

The chain recombines TRBV27 with TRBJ2-7; a weak D match, TRBD1 (6 bases). V gave up 5 bases and J gave up 6 bases, with 17 bases separating them. CDR1 and CDR2 from the germline V gene are MNHEY and SMNVEV (reference sequence). The CDR3 contains 14 residues. The CDR3 loop is CASSGGRGVGEQYF. Written as DNA, the CDR3 is TGTGCCAGCAGTGGGGGCAGGGGAGTTGGCGAGCAGTACTTC.

This chain uses TRBV7-2 with TRBJ2-7; D may correspond to TRBD1 or TRBD2 (5 bases each). This CDR3 region has 14 residues. V lost 5 bases to trimming and J lost 2 bases, with 13 bases between them. Germline V lookup: CDR1 SGHTA, CDR2 FQGNSA. This CDR3 is CASSRGPSPYEQYF. CDR3 nucleotides: TGTGCCAGCAGCAGGGGACCTTCTCCCTACGAGCAGTACTTC.

The CDR3 spells CASSWPGLRDTQYF. The CDR3 nucleotides read TGTGCCAGCAGTTGGCCGGGACTCAGGGATACGCAGTATTTT. The genes are TRBV6-1 and TRBJ2-3; tentative D call: TRBD2 (6 bases). V dropped 5 bases and J dropped 6 bases, with 15 bases sitting between them. There are 14 residues in the CDR3. In germline, CDR1 is MNHNS, CDR2 SASEGT.

This chain uses TRBV12-3 or TRBV12-4 with TRBJ2-5, with 9 bases fitting TRBD2. Unmatched junction bases numbered 7, after V lost 4 bases and J lost 4 bases. The CDR3 runs to 15 residues. CDR3 protein: CASSSLAGVAETQYF. In DNA form, the CDR3 reads TGTGCCAGCAGTTCATTAGCGGGAGTGGCAGAGACCCAGTACTTC.

The chain couples TRBV6-6 to TRBJ2-7, with 7 bases that match TRBD1. Germline V lookup: CDR1 MNHNY, CDR2 SVGAGI (reference sequence). This CDR3 has 16 amino acids. V lost 2 bases, J lost 0 bases, and 7 bases stayed unmatched. This CDR3 is CASSYTTGQHSYEQYF. For the CDR3, the DNA is TGTGCCAGCAGTTACACCACGGGACAGCACTCCTACGAGCAGTACTTC.

V and J are TRBV25-1 and TRBJ1-1; a weak D match, TRBD1 (5 bases). Trimming removed 2 bases at V and 4 bases at J, with 14 bases between. Germline loops: CDR1 MGHDK, CDR2 SYGVNS. The length of the CDR3 is 15 residues. The CDR3 DNA sequence: TGTGCCAGCAGTGAACCAGGGTCTGTTGGCACTGAAGCTTTCTTT. Translation gives CASSEPGSVGTEAFF.

The chain uses TRBV19 and TRBJ1-4; D is uncertain. V shed 2 bases and J shed 0 bases, with 7 bases lying between them. This CDR3 contains 15 residues. The germline V gene has CDR1 LNHDA and CDR2 SQIVND (reference sequence). CDR3 region: CASSITDPTNEKLFF. CDR3 nucleotide sequence: TGTGCCAGTAGTATAACGGATCCAACTAATGAAAAACTGTTTTTT.